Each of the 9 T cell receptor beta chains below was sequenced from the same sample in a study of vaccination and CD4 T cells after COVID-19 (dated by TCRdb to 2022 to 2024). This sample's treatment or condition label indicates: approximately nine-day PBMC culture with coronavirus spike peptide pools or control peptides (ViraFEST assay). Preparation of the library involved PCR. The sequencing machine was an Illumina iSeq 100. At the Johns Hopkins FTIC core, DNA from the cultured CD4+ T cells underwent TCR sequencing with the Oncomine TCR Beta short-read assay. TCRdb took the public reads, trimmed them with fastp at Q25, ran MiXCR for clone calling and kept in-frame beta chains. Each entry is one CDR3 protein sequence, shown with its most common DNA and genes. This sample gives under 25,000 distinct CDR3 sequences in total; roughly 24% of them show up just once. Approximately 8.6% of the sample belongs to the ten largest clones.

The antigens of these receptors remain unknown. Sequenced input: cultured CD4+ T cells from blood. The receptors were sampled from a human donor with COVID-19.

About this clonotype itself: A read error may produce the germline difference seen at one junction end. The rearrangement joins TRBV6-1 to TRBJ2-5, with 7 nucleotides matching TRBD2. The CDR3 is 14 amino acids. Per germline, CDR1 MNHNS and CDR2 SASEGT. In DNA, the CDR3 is TGTGCCGGCAGTACCAGAGCGGGGTCCGAGACCCAGTACTTC. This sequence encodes CAGSTRAGSETQYF.

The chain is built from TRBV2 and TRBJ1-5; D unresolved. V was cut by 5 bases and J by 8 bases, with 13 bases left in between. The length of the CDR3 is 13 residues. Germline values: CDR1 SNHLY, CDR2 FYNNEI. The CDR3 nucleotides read TGTGCCAGCAGTAAACAAATAATAGAGCCCCAGCATTTT. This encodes CASSKQIIEPQHF.

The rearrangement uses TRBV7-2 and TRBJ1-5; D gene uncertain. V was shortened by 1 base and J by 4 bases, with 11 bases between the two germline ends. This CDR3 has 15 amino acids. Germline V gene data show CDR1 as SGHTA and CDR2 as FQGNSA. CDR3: CASSLDGDRNQPQHF. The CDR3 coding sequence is TGTGCCAGCAGCTTAGACGGCGATCGGAATCAGCCCCAGCATTTT.

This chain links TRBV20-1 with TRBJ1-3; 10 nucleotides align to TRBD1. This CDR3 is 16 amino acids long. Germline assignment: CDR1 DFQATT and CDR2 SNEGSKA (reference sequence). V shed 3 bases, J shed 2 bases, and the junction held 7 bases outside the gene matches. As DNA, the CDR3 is TGCAGTGCTAGGGATGACAGGGGGCGACCTGGAAACACCATATATTTT. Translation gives CSARDDRGRPGNTIYF.

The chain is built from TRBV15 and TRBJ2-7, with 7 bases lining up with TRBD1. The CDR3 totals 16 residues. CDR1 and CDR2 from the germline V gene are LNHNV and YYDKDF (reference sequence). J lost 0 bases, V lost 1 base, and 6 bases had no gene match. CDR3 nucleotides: TGTGCCACCAGCAGAGGAGGGGACAGCAGCTCCTACGAGCAGTACTTC. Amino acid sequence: CATSRGGDSSSYEQYF.

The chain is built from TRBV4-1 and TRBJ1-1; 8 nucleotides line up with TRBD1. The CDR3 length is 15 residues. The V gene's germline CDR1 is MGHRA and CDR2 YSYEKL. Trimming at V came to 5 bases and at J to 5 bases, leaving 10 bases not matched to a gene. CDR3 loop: CASSFTKDRETEAFF. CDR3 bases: TGCGCCAGCAGCTTCACCAAGGACAGGGAAACTGAAGCTTTCTTT.

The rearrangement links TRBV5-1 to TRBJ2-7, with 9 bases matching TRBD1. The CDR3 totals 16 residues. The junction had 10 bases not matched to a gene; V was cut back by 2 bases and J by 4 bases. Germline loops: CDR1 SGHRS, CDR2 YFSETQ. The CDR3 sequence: CASSLEASGTGYEQYF. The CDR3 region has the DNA TGCGCCAGCAGCTTAGAGGCGTCGGGGACAGGGTACGAGCAGTACTTC.

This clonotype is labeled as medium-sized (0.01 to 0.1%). CDR3 in amino acids: CASRATDSPLHF. CDR3 DNA sequence: TGTGCCAGCAGGGCGACGGATTCACCCCTCCACTTT. This chain links TRBV2 with TRBJ1-6; D uncertain. Looked up from germline, CDR1 is SNHLY and CDR2 is FYNNEI. The ends were cut back, 6 bases at V and 8 bases at J, with 8 bases in the middle. The CDR3 is 12 residues long.

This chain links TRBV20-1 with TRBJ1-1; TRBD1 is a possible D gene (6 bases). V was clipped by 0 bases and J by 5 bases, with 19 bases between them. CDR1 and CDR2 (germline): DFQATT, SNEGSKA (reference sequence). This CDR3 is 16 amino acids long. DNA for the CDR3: TGCAGTGCTAGAGACCGCTATTCAGGAGGGGGAACTGAAGCTTTCTTT. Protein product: CSARDRYSGGGTEAFF.